Listed below are T cell receptor beta chains from one sample, sequenced in a study of shared clonotypes between healthy human individuals. Clones were read by immunoSEQ multiplex PCR, and TCRdb kept only the in-frame ones, dropping some. The sample carries fewer than 2.5 million clones, roughly 93% recorded once. The specimen sequenced was naive CD4+ T cells from PBMCs. All receptors come from a man aged 18 to 35 in good health. Some clones in this sample may be carry-over from other donors' samples. The CDR3 runs from the conserved cysteine through the conserved F or W. Each record gives: clone size, V gene, D gene, J gene, CDR3 DNA, CDR3 protein. The D gene is left open where the match is weak. The size entry is marked missing in some rows and otherwise reads once, few, many or a size class.

>.|TRBV6-1|.|TRBJ1-1
TGTGCCAGCATGAAGGGGCCGAACACTGAAGCTTTCTTT
CASMKGPNTEAFF
>.|TRBV7-8|.|TRBJ2-1
TGTGCCAGCAGCTTACGCACAGGGTTTAATGAGCAGTTCTTC
CASSLRTGFNEQFF
>.|TRBV19|.|TRBJ2-1
TGTGCCAGTGGTTCGGGATCATCCTACAATGAGCAGTTCTTC
CASGSGSSYNEQFF
>once|TRBV5-1|TRBD1|TRBJ2-3
TGCGCCAGCAGCTTGGGAGTAAGGACAGGGGGCGGCACAGATACGCAGTATTTT
CASSLGVRTGGGTDTQYF
>.|TRBV23-1|.|TRBJ1-5
TGCGCCAGCAGTCGGAATAGCAATCAGCCCCAGCATTTT
CASSRNSNQPQHF
>once|TRBV4-3|TRBD2|TRBJ2-4
TGCGCCAGCAGCCAAGGACTAGCGGGACGAGACATTCAGTACTTC
CASSQGLAGRDIQYF
>.|TRBV28|.|TRBJ1-1
TGTGCCAGCAGTTTGAGGGTTTTTACAGGGAGGACTGAAGCTTTCTTT
CASSLRVFTGRTEAFF
>.|TRBV18|.|TRBJ2-1
TGTGCCAGCTCAAGCGAACAGGGCGATGAGCAGTTCTTC
CASSSEQGDEQFF
>once|TRBV5-1|.|TRBJ1-1
TGCGCCAGCAGCTTGGGAGAGGCATACACTGAAGCTTTCTTT
CASSLGEAYTEAFF
>.|TRBV2|TRBD1|TRBJ2-7
TGTGCCAGCAGAGCCAGACAGGGGAGCTACGAGCAGTACTTC
CASRARQGSYEQYF
>.|TRBV10-3|TRBD1|TRBJ2-7
TGTGCCATCAGTAAAGAAGCCGGGACAGCTTACGAGCAGTACTTC
CAISKEAGTAYEQYF
>.|TRBV7-9|.|TRBJ2-5
TGTGCCAGCCAGGGGGGCAGTTGGGAGACCCAGTACTTC
CASQGGSWETQYF
>once|TRBV7-9|.|TRBJ1-6
TGTGCCAGCAGCCTAGCCGGGGCTACGAATTCACCCCTCCACTTT
CASSLAGATNSPLHF
>.|TRBV5-8|.|TRBJ2-1
TGTGCCAGCAGACGGTGGGATGAGCAGTTCTTC
CASRRWDEQFF
>.|TRBV19|TRBD1|TRBJ1-5
TGTGCCAGTAGTCTACAGGGGGGCGACAATCAGCCCCAGCATTTT
CASSLQGGDNQPQHF
>.|TRBV29-1|.|TRBJ2-3
TGCAGCGCGGACAGATCCACAGATACGCAGTATTTT
CSADRSTDTQYF
>few|TRBV18|TRBD2|TRBJ2-7
TGTGCCAGCTCACCGCGGGGGTACGAGCAGTACTTC
CASSPRGYEQYF
>.|TRBV28|TRBD2|TRBJ2-7
TGTGCCAGCAGCCGGGGACTAGGACGTTACGAGCAGTACTTC
CASSRGLGRYEQYF
>.|TRBV6-5|.|TRBJ1-5
TGTGCCAGCAGTGGCCCCAATCAGCCCCAGCATTTT
CASSGPNQPQHF
>.|TRBV9|.|TRBJ2-2
TGTGCCAGCAGCGTAGGTCAGGCCGCCGGGGAGCTGTTTTTT
CASSVGQAAGELFF
>.|TRBV29-1|TRBD1|TRBJ1-2
TGCAGCGTCTCCAGGACAGGGGGGTTCACCTTC
CSVSRTGGFTF
>.|TRBV27|TRBD2|TRBJ2-7
TGTGCCAGCAGTCGCTTTAGCGGACTAGCGGGTCCCTCCTACGAGCAGTACTTC
CASSRFSGLAGPSYEQYF
>.|TRBV11-2|.|TRBJ2-3
TGTGCCAGCAGCTTAGATGGGGTCGGGGGCACAGATACGCAGTATTTT
CASSLDGVGGTDTQYF
>few|TRBV11-2|.|TRBJ1-4
TGTGCCAGCAGCTTAGTGAGGGAAAAACTGTTTTTT
CASSLVREKLFF
>.|TRBV6-4|.|TRBJ2-1
TGTGCCAGCAGTGAGTCCCCGACTGGGAGCTCCTACAATGAGCAGTTCTTC
CASSESPTGSSYNEQFF
>.|TRBV19|.|TRBJ1-2
TGTGCCAGTAGTATTACACCCAACTATGGCTACACCTTC
CASSITPNYGYTF
>.|TRBV9|TRBD1|TRBJ2-5
TGTGCCAGCAGCGTCGCTCCGACAGGGCAAGGGGAGACCCAGTACTTC
CASSVAPTGQGETQYF
>.|TRBV5-4|.|TRBJ2-7
TGTGCCAGCAGCTTTTCCATTTTCTCCGAGCAGTACTTC
CASSFSIFSEQYF